This is a list of T cell receptor beta chains from one sample in a study of blood T cell repertoires in COVID-19. Measured with immunoSEQ multiplex PCR; TCRdb has only the in-frame clones, and not every one. In the table there are some 80,000 clones, about nine tenths of which are singletons. Source material: peripheral blood. These receptor sequences come from a human donor in a cohort sampled during active COVID-19. Each CDR3 is given with its conserved first and last residue. D genes are given only for firm matches. Clone size is given for some rows only: seen once, a few or many times, or a class if the clone is expanded.

clone size	V gene	D gene	J gene	CDR3 protein	CDR3 DNA
NA	TRBV9	NA	TRBJ1-1	CASSPRESQGTEAFF	TGTGCCAGCAGCCCGCGGGAGTCCCAGGGCACTGAAGCTTTCTTT
NA	TRBV19	TRBD1	TRBJ2-1	CASSFGQGYNEQFF	TGTGCCAGTAGTTTCGGACAGGGCTACAATGAGCAGTTCTTC
NA	TRBV6-2/TRBV6-3	TRBD2	TRBJ2-3	CASSQPGGDTQYF	TGTGCCAGCAGCCAGCCGGGAGGAGATACGCAGTATTTT
NA	TRBV10-2	TRBD1	TRBJ1-5	CASSGQGNQPQHF	TGCGCCAGCAGCGGACAGGGTAATCAGCCCCAGCATTTT
NA	TRBV29-1	NA	TRBJ1-2	CSVDTAANYGYTF	TGCAGCGTTGATACAGCTGCTAACTATGGCTACACCTTC
NA	TRBV28	NA	TRBJ2-7	CASSETRAYEQYF	TGTGCCAGCAGTGAGACTAGAGCCTACGAGCAGTACTTC
NA	TRBV7-8	TRBD2	TRBJ2-3	CASSSSSGGPSTDTQYF	TGTGCCAGCAGCTCCTCTAGCGGGGGGCCGAGCACAGATACGCAGTATTTT
few	TRBV11-2	NA	TRBJ1-6	CASSLAAYNSPLHF	TGTGCCAGCAGCTTAGCAGCCTATAATTCACCCCTCCACTTT
NA	TRBV7-9	NA	TRBJ2-1	CASSSRQGGSDEQFF	TGTGCCAGCAGCTCTAGACAGGGAGGTAGCGATGAGCAGTTCTTC
NA	TRBV4-1	NA	TRBJ1-1	CASSHRQAKTAQNTEAFF	TGCGCCAGCAGCCATCGCCAAGCAAAGACAGCTCAGAACACTGAAGCTTTCTTT
NA	TRBV21-1	NA	TRBJ1-5	CASSKGMLRTGGYQPQHF	TGTGCCAGCAGCAAAGGTATGTTACGGACAGGGGGTTATCAGCCCCAGCATTTT
NA	TRBV9	TRBD1	TRBJ2-1	CASSVEGGSYNEQFF	TGTGCCAGCAGCGTAGAAGGGGGCTCGTACAATGAGCAGTTCTTC
NA	TRBV19	NA	TRBJ2-7	CASSEGISYEQYF	TGTGCCAGTAGTGAGGGCATCTCCTACGAGCAGTACTTC
NA	TRBV4-1	NA	TRBJ2-3	CASSQDGGGSGTDTQYF	TGCGCCAGCAGCCAAGATGGCGGGGGCTCGGGAACAGATACGCAGTATTTT
NA	TRBV6-5	NA	TRBJ1-6	CASSEGGEARSPLHF	TGTGCCTCAAGTGAGGGGGGGGAGGCAAGATCACCCCTCCACTTT
NA	TRBV7-9	TRBD2	TRBJ2-3	CASSISGTTDTQYF	TGTGCCAGCAGTATTAGCGGGACAACAGATACGCAGTATTTT
NA	TRBV10-2	NA	TRBJ2-7	CASPLAPKPPYEQYF	TGCGCCAGCCCTCTCGCGCCTAAACCCCCCTACGAGCAGTACTTC
NA	TRBV5-1	NA	TRBJ1-5	CASSPTGNPNQPQHF	TGCGCCAGCAGCCCAACAGGGAACCCCAATCAGCCCCAGCATTTT
NA	TRBV5-1	NA	TRBJ2-3	CASSFGAGDTQYF	TGCGCCAGCAGCTTCGGTGCTGGAGATACGCAGTATTTT
NA	TRBV5-5	TRBD2	TRBJ2-7	CASSYAGGDVTFYEQYF	TGTGCCAGCAGCTACGCCGGGGGGGATGTCACATTTTACGAGCAGTACTTC
NA	TRBV4-3	NA	TRBJ2-6	CASSQGRYGSGANVLTF	TGCGCCAGCAGCCAAGGTCGGTACGGCTCTGGGGCCAACGTCCTGACTTTC
NA	TRBV5-1	NA	TRBJ2-4	CASSLGQGPNIQYF	TGCGCCAGCAGCTTGGGGCAGGGGCCAAACATTCAGTACTTC
NA	TRBV5-1	TRBD2	TRBJ2-7	CASSDAKKAGVPRPYF	TGCGCCAGCAGCGATGCGAAAAAAGCGGGAGTCCCCCGGCCGTACTTC
NA	TRBV4-2	NA	TRBJ2-3	CASSLRSDTQYF	TGTGCCAGCAGCCTCCGGTCAGATACGCAGTATTTT
NA	TRBV7-2	TRBD2	TRBJ2-7	CASSSTGTSGFEQYF	TGTGCCAGCAGCTCGACCGGGACTAGTGGCTTCGAGCAGTACTTC
once	TRBV4-1	NA	TRBJ1-1	CASSQDLSRGAFF	TGCGCCAGCAGCCAAGATTTATCCCGGGGGGCTTTCTTT
once	TRBV11-3	TRBD2	TRBJ2-1	CASSSWAAGGGTNEQFF	TGTGCCAGCAGCTCCTGGGCGGCGGGGGGCGGTACTAATGAGCAGTTCTTC
NA	TRBV6-5	TRBD2	TRBJ2-7	CASSREGGHEQYF	TGTGCCAGCAGCAGGGAGGGAGGCCACGAGCAGTACTTC
once	TRBV5-1	TRBD1	TRBJ2-5	CASSSAGTGAETQYF	TGCGCCAGCAGCTCGGCCGGGACAGGGGCAGAGACCCAGTACTTC
NA	TRBV7-2	TRBD2	TRBJ2-7	CASSFTSGGTTYEQYF	TGTGCCAGCAGCTTTACTAGCGGGGGAACTACCTACGAGCAGTACTTC
once	TRBV28	NA	TRBJ1-2	CASTFPPPLESGYTF	TGTGCCAGCACCTTTCCGCCCCCTCTCGAGAGTGGCTACACCTTC
NA	TRBV6-2/TRBV6-3	NA	TRBJ2-1	CASSYDSYNEQFF	TGTGCCAGCAGTTACGACTCGTACAATGAGCAGTTCTTC
NA	TRBV7-2	TRBD2	TRBJ2-1	CASSLVRAGGPNEQFF	TGTGCCAGCAGCTTAGTGCGAGCGGGAGGGCCCAATGAGCAGTTCTTC
NA	TRBV5-1	TRBD1	TRBJ1-2	CASSWDSPFDYGYTF	TGCGCCAGCAGCTGGGACAGCCCCTTTGACTATGGCTACACCTTC
NA	TRBV5-1	NA	TRBJ2-3	CASSDLDTQYF	TGCGCCAGCAGCGACTTGGATACGCAGTATTTT
NA	TRBV28	NA	TRBJ1-2	CASSFLTNYGYTF	TGTGCCAGCAGTTTCTTAACTAACTATGGCTACACCTTC
NA	TRBV5-6	TRBD1	TRBJ2-7	CASSWSPGTGINEQYF	TGTGCCAGCAGCTGGAGTCCCGGGACAGGGATCAACGAGCAGTACTTC
NA	TRBV10-3	NA	TRBJ2-1	CAISEPDTAPPSYNEQFF	TGTGCCATCAGTGAGCCAGACACGGCCCCGCCCAGTTACAATGAGCAGTTCTTC
NA	TRBV10-1	TRBD1	TRBJ2-1	CASSQDRGRGKQFF	TGCGCCAGCAGCCAGGACAGGGGGCGCGGGAAGCAGTTCTTC
NA	TRBV28	NA	TRBJ1-4	CASSFASNGEKLFF	TGTGCCAGCAGTTTCGCATCGAACGGTGAAAAACTGTTTTTT
NA	TRBV28	NA	TRBJ1-5	CASRPPGESQPQHF	TGTGCCAGCAGGCCACCGGGGGAGAGTCAGCCCCAGCATTTT
NA	TRBV30	TRBD2	TRBJ2-7	CAWTSGRLEQYF	TGTGCCTGGACTAGCGGGAGACTCGAGCAGTACTTC
NA	TRBV5-6	NA	TRBJ1-2	CASIGWGRSVNYGYTF	TGTGCCAGCATCGGGTGGGGCAGGAGTGTCAACTATGGCTACACCTTC